This T cell receptor (beta chain) was recovered during a study of shared clonotypes between healthy human individuals. Genomic DNA (from each subset) was split evenly across several immunoSEQ plates. Produced via immunoSEQ multiplex PCR; TCRdb's table is partial and in-frame only. The sample shows 470,000 or so clones, 65% to 85% of them seen only once. CDR3 length equals 11 residues. V gave up 4 bases and J gave up 3 bases, with 6 bases separating them. Germline V lookup: CDR1 SQVTM, CDR2 ANQGSEA. The chain recombines TRBV29-1 with TRBJ2-5; D is perhaps TRBD1 (5 bases). Sequencing used PBMCs. The receptor comes from a woman aged 40 to 50 in good health. Some clones in this sample may be carry-over from other donors' samples. This CDR3 reads CSVAREETQYF. For the CDR3, the DNA is TGCAGCGTTGCCAGGGAAGAGACCCAGTACTTC.